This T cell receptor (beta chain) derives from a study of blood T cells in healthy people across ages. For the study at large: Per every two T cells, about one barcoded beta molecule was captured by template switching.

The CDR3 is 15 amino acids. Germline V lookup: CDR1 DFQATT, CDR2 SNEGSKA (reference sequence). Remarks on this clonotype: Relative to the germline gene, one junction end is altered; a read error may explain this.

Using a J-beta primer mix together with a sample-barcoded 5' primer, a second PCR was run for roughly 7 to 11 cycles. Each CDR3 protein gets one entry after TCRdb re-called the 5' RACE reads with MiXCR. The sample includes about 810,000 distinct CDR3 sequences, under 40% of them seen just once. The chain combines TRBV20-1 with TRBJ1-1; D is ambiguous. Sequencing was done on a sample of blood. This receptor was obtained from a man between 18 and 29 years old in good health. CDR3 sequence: CSASGKKGSRSEVFF. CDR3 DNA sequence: TGCAGTGCTAGCGGCAAAAAAGGGAGCAGATCTGAAGTTTTCTTT.